Listed below are T cell receptor beta chains from one sample, sequenced in a study of T-cell memory formation after mild COVID-19. MiXCR, applied by TCRdb to the 5' RACE reads, yields one record per CDR3 protein. The profile covers about 620,000 distinct CDR3 sequences, with more than 15% appearing a single time and around 12% taken by the ten largest. The sequencing input was PBMCs or a T cell subset sorted from them (not recorded which). These TCRs come from an adult woman who had mild COVID-19 (a few samples of this study predate the infection). Cell type and time point are not known. Both conserved end residues are part of each CDR3. D genes are given only for firm matches. Expanded clones get a size class; other rows say once, few or many, or leave the size out.

J gene: TRBJ1-2
clone size: few
D gene: TRBD1
CDR3 length: 16
V gene: TRBV19
CDR3 DNA: TGTGCCAGTAGTCCTCCTGGGGACAGACAAAACTATGGCTACACGTTC
CDR3 protein: CASSPPGDRQNYGYTF

J gene: TRBJ1-1
clone size: few
D gene: NA
CDR3 length: 14
V gene: TRBV7-9
CDR3 DNA: TGTGCCAGCAGCTTAGATACAAGGAACACTGAAGCTTTCTTT
CDR3 protein: CASSLDTRNTEAFF

J gene: TRBJ1-2
clone size: few
D gene: NA
CDR3 length: 14
V gene: TRBV28
CDR3 DNA: TGTGCCAGCAGTTTATATAGGGGAGCCTATGGCTACACCTTC
CDR3 protein: CASSLYRGAYGYTF

J gene: TRBJ1-1
clone size: few
D gene: TRBD1
CDR3 length: 14
V gene: TRBV18
CDR3 DNA: TGTGCCAGCTCCCCGGACAGGGGGCGGACTGAAGCTTTCTTT
CDR3 protein: CASSPDRGRTEAFF

J gene: TRBJ2-1
clone size: many
D gene: TRBD2
CDR3 length: 16
V gene: TRBV7-2
CDR3 DNA: TGTGCCAGCAGCCGGGCCGGGACTACCTCCTACAATGAGCAGTTCTTC
CDR3 protein: CASSRAGTTSYNEQFF

J gene: TRBJ2-3
clone size: NA
D gene: NA
CDR3 length: 18
V gene: TRBV7-8
CDR3 DNA: TGTGCCAGCAGGGCCCCTGGGGGAGGGGGCCTCGGCACAGATACGCAGTATTTT
CDR3 protein: CASRAPGGGGLGTDTQYF

J gene: TRBJ1-2
clone size: few
D gene: TRBD1
CDR3 length: 12
V gene: TRBV6-2/TRBV6-3
CDR3 DNA: TGTGCCAGCAGACCCGGGACAGTCGGCTACACCTTC
CDR3 protein: CASRPGTVGYTF

J gene: TRBJ2-2
clone size: NA
D gene: NA
CDR3 length: 16
V gene: TRBV2
CDR3 DNA: TGTGCCAGCAGTGAAATGGTTATGGATAACACCGGGGAGCTGTTTTTT
CDR3 protein: CASSEMVMDNTGELFF

J gene: TRBJ1-3
clone size: NA
D gene: NA
CDR3 length: 14
V gene: TRBV29-1
CDR3 DNA: TGCAGCGTTGCGGACACTCCAGGGGGAAACACCATATATTTT
CDR3 protein: CSVADTPGGNTIYF

J gene: TRBJ2-3
clone size: once
D gene: TRBD2
CDR3 length: 15
V gene: TRBV18
CDR3 DNA: TGTGCCAGCTCACAGGCGGGGGGCCGAGTAGATACGCAGTATTTT
CDR3 protein: CASSQAGGRVDTQYF

J gene: TRBJ1-2
clone size: few
D gene: NA
CDR3 length: 13
V gene: TRBV29-1
CDR3 DNA: TGCAGCGTCGCCACCACAGGGAACTATGGCTACACCTTC
CDR3 protein: CSVATTGNYGYTF

J gene: TRBJ1-1
clone size: NA
D gene: NA
CDR3 length: 15
V gene: TRBV18
CDR3 DNA: TGTGCCAGCTCACCGGGCAGGCAGCTAGAATCTGAAGCTTTCTTT
CDR3 protein: CASSPGRQLESEAFF

J gene: TRBJ2-7
clone size: NA
D gene: TRBD2
CDR3 length: 16
V gene: TRBV7-8
CDR3 DNA: TGTGCCAGCAGCCAACGACTAGCGGGGATCTCCTACGAGCAGTACTTC
CDR3 protein: CASSQRLAGISYEQYF

J gene: TRBJ2-7
clone size: few
D gene: TRBD2
CDR3 length: 16
V gene: TRBV19
CDR3 DNA: TGTGCCAGTAGTGCCCCGACTAGCGGGGGCTCCTACGAGCAGTACTTC
CDR3 protein: CASSAPTSGGSYEQYF

J gene: TRBJ2-6
clone size: NA
D gene: NA
CDR3 length: 16
V gene: TRBV24-1
CDR3 DNA: TGTGCCACCAGTGGGAAGGACAGTTCTGGGGCCAACGTCCTGACTTTC
CDR3 protein: CATSGKDSSGANVLTF

J gene: TRBJ2-3
clone size: few
D gene: NA
CDR3 length: 12
V gene: TRBV24-1
CDR3 DNA: TGTGCCACCGGGGGCTATCCCGATACGCAGTATTTT
CDR3 protein: CATGGYPDTQYF

J gene: TRBJ2-2
clone size: NA
D gene: TRBD2
CDR3 length: 18
V gene: TRBV9
CDR3 DNA: TGTGCCAGCAGCGGTGGGCCATTAGCGGGGATTAACACCGGGGAGCTGTTTTTT
CDR3 protein: CASSGGPLAGINTGELFF

J gene: TRBJ2-1
clone size: NA
D gene: TRBD2
CDR3 length: 16
V gene: TRBV20-1
CDR3 DNA: TGCAGTGCTAGAGCCTACCTAGCGGGAGGTCCCAATGAGCAGTTCTTC
CDR3 protein: CSARAYLAGGPNEQFF

J gene: TRBJ1-2
clone size: NA
D gene: NA
CDR3 length: 13
V gene: TRBV30
CDR3 DNA: TGTGCCTGGAGTATGACGGTCTCTCGTGGCTACACCTTC
CDR3 protein: CAWSMTVSRGYTF

J gene: TRBJ2-1
clone size: NA
D gene: NA
CDR3 length: 14
V gene: TRBV3-1
CDR3 DNA: TGTGCCAGCAGCCAAGTACCCGGGGTCCTAGGGGAGTTCTTC
CDR3 protein: CASSQVPGVLGEFF

J gene: TRBJ2-1
clone size: few
D gene: NA
CDR3 length: 17
V gene: TRBV18
CDR3 DNA: TGTGCCAGCTCACCTCGGGGGCGGGAGTCCTCCTACAATGAGCAGTTCTTC
CDR3 protein: CASSPRGRESSYNEQFF

J gene: TRBJ2-5
clone size: NA
D gene: NA
CDR3 length: 15
V gene: TRBV7-6
CDR3 DNA: TGTGCCAGCAGCTTAGGAGCAGTTAACCAAGAGACCCAGTACTTC
CDR3 protein: CASSLGAVNQETQYF

J gene: TRBJ1-2
clone size: few
D gene: NA
CDR3 length: 15
V gene: TRBV7-9
CDR3 DNA: TGTGCCAGCAGCATCCGGGACGGAGCTAACTATGGCTACACCTTC
CDR3 protein: CASSIRDGANYGYTF

J gene: TRBJ2-7
clone size: many
D gene: TRBD1
CDR3 length: 14
V gene: TRBV29-1
CDR3 DNA: TGCAGCGTCATCCGGGACAGGGCCTCCTACGAGCAGTACTTC
CDR3 protein: CSVIRDRASYEQYF

J gene: TRBJ2-7
clone size: NA
D gene: NA
CDR3 length: 13
V gene: TRBV6-1
CDR3 DNA: TGTGCCAGCAGTGAAGCGGCGGGGTACGAGCAGTACTTC
CDR3 protein: CASSEAAGYEQYF

J gene: TRBJ2-1
clone size: few
D gene: NA
CDR3 length: 15
V gene: TRBV29-1
CDR3 DNA: TGCAGCGTTGAAGATAGGGCTGCCCTCTACAATGAGCAGTTCTTC
CDR3 protein: CSVEDRAALYNEQFF

J gene: TRBJ2-7
clone size: few
D gene: NA
CDR3 length: 14
V gene: TRBV4-1
CDR3 DNA: TGCGCCAGCAGCCAAGAGTACAGGACCTACGAGCAGTACTTC
CDR3 protein: CASSQEYRTYEQYF

J gene: TRBJ2-1
clone size: few
D gene: NA
CDR3 length: 20
V gene: TRBV9
CDR3 DNA: TGTGCCAGCAGCGTAGGTGTAATCCCCTCGAGCGAGAACCCCTACAATGAGCAGTTCTTC
CDR3 protein: CASSVGVIPSSENPYNEQFF

J gene: TRBJ2-3
clone size: few
D gene: NA
CDR3 length: 13
V gene: TRBV6-2/TRBV6-3
CDR3 DNA: TGTGCCAGCAGTTCCCCTAACACAGATACGCAGTATTTT
CDR3 protein: CASSSPNTDTQYF

J gene: TRBJ2-7
clone size: NA
D gene: TRBD1
CDR3 length: 16
V gene: TRBV5-1
CDR3 DNA: TGCGCCAGCAGCTCCTACAACAGGGGGCGGACCTACGAGCAGTACTTC
CDR3 protein: CASSSYNRGRTYEQYF

J gene: TRBJ1-2
clone size: NA
D gene: NA
CDR3 length: 14
V gene: TRBV6-1
CDR3 DNA: TGTGCCAGCAGTGAAGCCGGCAGGGTTAATGGCTACACCTTC
CDR3 protein: CASSEAGRVNGYTF

J gene: TRBJ2-7
clone size: few
D gene: NA
CDR3 length: 11
V gene: TRBV2
CDR3 DNA: TGTGCATTCCGGGACAACTACGAGCAGTACTTC
CDR3 protein: CAFRDNYEQYF

J gene: TRBJ1-1
clone size: many
D gene: NA
CDR3 length: 15
V gene: TRBV18
CDR3 DNA: TGTGCCAGCTCACCCAGACAAGGTTCGAACACTGAAGCTTTCTTT
CDR3 protein: CASSPRQGSNTEAFF

J gene: TRBJ1-2
clone size: NA
D gene: TRBD1
CDR3 length: 14
V gene: TRBV7-9
CDR3 DNA: TGTGCCAGCAGCCATACGGACAGGGAAGATGGCTACACCTTC
CDR3 protein: CASSHTDREDGYTF

J gene: TRBJ2-1
clone size: many
D gene: NA
CDR3 length: 13
V gene: TRBV2
CDR3 DNA: TGTGCCAGCAGGGTCCAGGTATACCGCGAGCAGTTCTTC
CDR3 protein: CASRVQVYREQFF

J gene: TRBJ2-3
clone size: many
D gene: TRBD1
CDR3 length: 13
V gene: TRBV25-1
CDR3 DNA: TGTGCCAGCAGTGAGAAGGGGGCGGATACGCAGTATTTT
CDR3 protein: CASSEKGADTQYF